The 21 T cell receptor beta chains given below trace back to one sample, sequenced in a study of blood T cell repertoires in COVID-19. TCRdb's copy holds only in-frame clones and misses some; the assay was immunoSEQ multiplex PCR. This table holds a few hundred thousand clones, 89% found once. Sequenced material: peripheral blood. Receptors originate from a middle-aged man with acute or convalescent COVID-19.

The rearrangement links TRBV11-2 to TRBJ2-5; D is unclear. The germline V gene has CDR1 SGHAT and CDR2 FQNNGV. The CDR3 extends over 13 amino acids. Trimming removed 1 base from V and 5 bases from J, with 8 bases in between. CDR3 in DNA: TGTGCCAGCAGCTTAGTTAGATCTGAGACCCAGTACTTC. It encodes CASSLVRSETQYF.

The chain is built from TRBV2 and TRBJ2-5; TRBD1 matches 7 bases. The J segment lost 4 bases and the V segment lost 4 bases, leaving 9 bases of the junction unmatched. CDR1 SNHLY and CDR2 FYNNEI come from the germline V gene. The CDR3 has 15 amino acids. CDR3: CASSGLGGPGETQYF. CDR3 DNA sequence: TGTGCCAGCAGTGGTTTAGGGGGCCCTGGAGAGACCCAGTACTTC.

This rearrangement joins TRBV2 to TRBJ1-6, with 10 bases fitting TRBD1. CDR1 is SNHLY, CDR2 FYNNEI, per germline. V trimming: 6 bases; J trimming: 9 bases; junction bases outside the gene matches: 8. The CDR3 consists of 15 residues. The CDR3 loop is CASRPGQGSVSPLHF. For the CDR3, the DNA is TGTGCCAGCAGGCCGGGACAGGGGTCCGTTTCACCCCTCCACTTT.

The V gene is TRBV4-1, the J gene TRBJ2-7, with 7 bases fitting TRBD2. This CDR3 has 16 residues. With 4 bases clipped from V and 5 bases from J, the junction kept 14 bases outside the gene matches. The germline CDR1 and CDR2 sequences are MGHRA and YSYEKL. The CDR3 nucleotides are TGCGCCAGCAGCCGGGAACGCGATTTTGGGGGGGACGAGCAGTACTTC. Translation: CASSRERDFGGDEQYF.

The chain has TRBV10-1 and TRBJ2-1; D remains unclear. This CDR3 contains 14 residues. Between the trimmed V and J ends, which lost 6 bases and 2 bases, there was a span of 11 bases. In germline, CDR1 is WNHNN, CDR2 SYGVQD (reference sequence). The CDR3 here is CASSRRATYNEQFF. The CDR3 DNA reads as TGCGCCAGCAGCCGTAGAGCAACCTACAATGAGCAGTTCTTC.

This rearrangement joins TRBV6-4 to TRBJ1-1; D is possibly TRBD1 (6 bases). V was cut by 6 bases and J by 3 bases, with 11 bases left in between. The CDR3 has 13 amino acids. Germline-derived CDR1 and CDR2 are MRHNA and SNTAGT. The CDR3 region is CASRSQGYTEAFF. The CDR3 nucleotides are TGTGCCAGCAGATCCCAGGGGTACACTGAAGCTTTCTTT.

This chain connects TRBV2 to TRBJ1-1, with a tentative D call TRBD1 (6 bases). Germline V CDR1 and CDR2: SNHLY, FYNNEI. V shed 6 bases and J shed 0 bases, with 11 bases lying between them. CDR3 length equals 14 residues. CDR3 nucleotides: TGTGCCAGCAGGGTAGGGGGTCTGAACACTGAAGCTTTCTTT. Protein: CASRVGGLNTEAFF.

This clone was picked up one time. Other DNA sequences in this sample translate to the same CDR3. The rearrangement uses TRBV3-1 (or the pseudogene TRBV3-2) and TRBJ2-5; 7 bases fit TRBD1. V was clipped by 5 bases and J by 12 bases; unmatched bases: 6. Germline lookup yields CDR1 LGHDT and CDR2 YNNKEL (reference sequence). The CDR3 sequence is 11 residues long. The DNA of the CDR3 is TGTGCCAGCAGCTACCGGGACAGAGAGTACTTC. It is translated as CASSYRDREYF.

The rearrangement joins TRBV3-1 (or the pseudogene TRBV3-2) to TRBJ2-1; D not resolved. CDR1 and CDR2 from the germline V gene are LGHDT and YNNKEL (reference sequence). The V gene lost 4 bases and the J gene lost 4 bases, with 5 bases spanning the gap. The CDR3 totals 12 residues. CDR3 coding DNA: TGTGCCAGCAGCCTTAGTTACAATGAGCAGTTCTTC. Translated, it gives CASSLSYNEQFF.

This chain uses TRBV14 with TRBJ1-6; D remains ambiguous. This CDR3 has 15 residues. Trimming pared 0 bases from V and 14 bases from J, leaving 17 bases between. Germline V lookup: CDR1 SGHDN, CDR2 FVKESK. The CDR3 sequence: CASSQESGIGRTLHF. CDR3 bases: TGTGCCAGCAGCCAAGAGTCCGGGATAGGTCGAACCCTCCACTTT. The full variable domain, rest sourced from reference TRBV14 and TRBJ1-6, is EAGVTQFPSHSVIEKGQTVTLRCDPISGHDNLYWYRRVMGKEIKFLLHFVKESKQDESGMPNNRFLAERTGGTYSTLKVQPAELEDSGVYFCASSQESGIGRTLHFGNGTRLTVT.

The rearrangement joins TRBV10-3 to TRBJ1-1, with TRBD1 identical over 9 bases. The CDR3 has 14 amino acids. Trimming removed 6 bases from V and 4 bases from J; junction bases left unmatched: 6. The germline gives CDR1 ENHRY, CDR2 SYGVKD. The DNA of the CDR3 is TGTGCCATCAGGGGGGACAGGGCAGGCACTGAAGCTTTCTTT. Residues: CAIRGDRAGTEAFF.

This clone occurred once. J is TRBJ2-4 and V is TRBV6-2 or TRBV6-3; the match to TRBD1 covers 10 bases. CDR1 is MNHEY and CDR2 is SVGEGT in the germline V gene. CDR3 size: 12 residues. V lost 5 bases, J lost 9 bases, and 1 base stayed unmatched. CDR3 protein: CASSRTGGIQYF. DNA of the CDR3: TGTGCCAGCAGTCGGACAGGGGGCATTCAGTACTTC.

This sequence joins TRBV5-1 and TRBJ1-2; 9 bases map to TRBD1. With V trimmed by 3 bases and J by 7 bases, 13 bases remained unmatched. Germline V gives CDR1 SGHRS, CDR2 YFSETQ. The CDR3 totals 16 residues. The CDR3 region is CASSSSPWGQGSGYTF. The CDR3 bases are TGCGCCAGCAGCTCGAGTCCATGGGGACAGGGCTCTGGCTACACCTTC.

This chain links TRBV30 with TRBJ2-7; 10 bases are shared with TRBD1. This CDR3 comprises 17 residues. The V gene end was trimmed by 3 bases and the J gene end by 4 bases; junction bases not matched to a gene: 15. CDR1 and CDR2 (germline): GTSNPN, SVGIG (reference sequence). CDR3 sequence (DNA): TGTGCCTGGAGAAAATTCTCCCGGGACAGGGGCCCGTACGAGCAGTACTTC. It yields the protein CAWRKFSRDRGPYEQYF. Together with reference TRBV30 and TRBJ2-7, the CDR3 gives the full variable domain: SQTIHQWPATLVQPVGSPLSLECTVEGTSNPNLYWYRQAAGRGLQLLFYSVGIGQISSEVPQNLSASRPQDRQFILSSKKLLLSDSGFYLCAWRKFSRDRGPYEQYFGPGTRLTVT.

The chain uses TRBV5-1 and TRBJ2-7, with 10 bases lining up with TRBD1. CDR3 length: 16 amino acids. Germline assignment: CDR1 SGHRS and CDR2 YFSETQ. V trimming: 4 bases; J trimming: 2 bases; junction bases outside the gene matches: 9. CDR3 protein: CASSLRSGTGAYEQYF. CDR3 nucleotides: TGCGCCAGCAGCCTGCGGTCCGGGACAGGGGCCTACGAGCAGTACTTC.

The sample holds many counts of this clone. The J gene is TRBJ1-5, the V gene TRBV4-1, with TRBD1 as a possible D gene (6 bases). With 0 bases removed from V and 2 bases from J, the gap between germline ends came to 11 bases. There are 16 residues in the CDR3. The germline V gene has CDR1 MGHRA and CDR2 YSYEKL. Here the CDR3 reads CASSQDGGAGNQPQHF. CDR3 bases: TGCGCCAGCAGCCAAGATGGGGGGGCAGGCAATCAGCCCCAGCATTTT.

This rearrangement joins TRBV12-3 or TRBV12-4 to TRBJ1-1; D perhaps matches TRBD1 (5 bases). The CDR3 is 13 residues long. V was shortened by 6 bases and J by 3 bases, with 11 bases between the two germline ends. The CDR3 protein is CASSHDRDTEAFF. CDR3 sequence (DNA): TGTGCCAGCAGCCATGACAGAGACACTGAAGCTTTCTTT.

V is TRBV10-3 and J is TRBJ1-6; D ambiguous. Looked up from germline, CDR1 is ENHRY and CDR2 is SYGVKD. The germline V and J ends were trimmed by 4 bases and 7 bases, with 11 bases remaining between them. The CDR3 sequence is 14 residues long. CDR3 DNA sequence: TGTGCCATCAGTGGAGGCTCGACGAATTCACCCCTCCACTTT. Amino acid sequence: CAISGGSTNSPLHF.

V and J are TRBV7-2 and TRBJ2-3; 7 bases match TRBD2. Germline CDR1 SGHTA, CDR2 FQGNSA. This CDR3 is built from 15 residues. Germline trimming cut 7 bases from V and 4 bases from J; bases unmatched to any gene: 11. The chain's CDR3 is CASTAAGERADTQYF. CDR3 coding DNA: TGTGCCAGCACCGCTGCGGGGGAGCGGGCAGATACGCAGTATTTT.

CDR3 in DNA: TGTGCCAGCAGTGAGTACAGGGGGCGAATAGGAGAAAAACTGTTTTTT. Its protein product is CASSEYRGRIGEKLFF. This rearrangement joins TRBV6-1 to TRBJ1-4; 9 bases fit TRBD1. In germline, CDR1 is MNHNS, CDR2 SASEGT. V lost 3 bases, J lost 8 bases, and 10 bases stayed unmatched. The CDR3 loop spans 16 amino acids.

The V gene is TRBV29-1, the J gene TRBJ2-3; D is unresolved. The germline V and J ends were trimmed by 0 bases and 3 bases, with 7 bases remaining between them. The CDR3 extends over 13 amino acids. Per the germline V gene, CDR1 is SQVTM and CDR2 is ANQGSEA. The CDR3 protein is CSVEELTTDTQYF. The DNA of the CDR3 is TGCAGCGTTGAAGAGTTAACTACAGATACGCAGTATTTT.